The 19 T cell receptor beta chains reported below all come from one sample, sequenced in a study of T cells in Graves' hyperthyroidism and ophthalmopathy. The CDR3 regions of TCR beta were amplified from RNA transcripts. The HTBI primer set served for first-round RT-PCR of the TCR CDR3. One entry per CDR3 protein, called by TCRdb with MiXCR from the multiplex PCR reads. The profile shows approximately 360,000 distinct CDR3 sequences, roughly 25% of them singletons. Material for sequencing was blood. The receptor source for this set is a man aged 50 or older with Graves' hyperthyroidism.

This clonotype was detected many times. This chain joins TRBV30 and TRBJ2-5; TRBD1 or TRBD2 may be the D gene (5 bases each). This CDR3 has 14 residues. Germline loops: CDR1 GTSNPN, CDR2 SVGIG (reference sequence). Trimming shortened V by 3 bases and J by 0 bases, and 11 bases separated the two germline ends. The CDR3 region has the DNA TGTGCCTGGAGCCTGGGACCTAACCAAGAGACCCAGTACTTC. Residues: CAWSLGPNQETQYF.

V and J are TRBV6-1 and TRBJ2-4; no clear D. This CDR3 spans 13 amino acids. Germline CDR1 MNHNS, CDR2 SASEGT. The V end lost 3 bases, the J end lost 6 bases, and 9 bases lay between the germline ends. Here the CDR3 reads CASSENSANIQYF. The CDR3 nucleotides read TGTGCCAGCAGTGAGAACAGTGCAAACATTCAGTACTTC.

This clonotype was seen a few times. The chain combines TRBV7-9 with TRBJ2-1; TRBD2 agrees at 10 bases. The junction had 8 bases not matched to a gene; V was cut back by 5 bases and J by 4 bases. This CDR3 has 16 amino acids. CDR1 and CDR2 (germline): SEHNR, FQNEAQ (reference sequence). The CDR3 sequence is CASSNPTSGPYNEQFF. The CDR3 bases are TGTGCCAGCAGCAACCCGACTAGCGGGCCGTACAATGAGCAGTTCTTC.

This chain's CDR3 is CSVVGSPDSDEQYF. The CDR3 DNA reads TGCAGCGTTGTTGGGTCCCCTGATTCTGACGAGCAGTACTTC. V usage is TRBV29-1 and J usage is TRBJ2-7; D unresolved. Germline loops: CDR1 SQVTM, CDR2 ANQGSEA. The CDR3 extends over 14 amino acids. V was cut by 4 bases and J by 5 bases, with 18 bases left in between.

The chain is built from TRBV24-1 and TRBJ1-5; D ambiguous. Germline CDR1 KGHDR, CDR2 SFDVKD. Trimming stripped 3 bases from V and 9 bases from J, with 11 bases between. CDR3 size: 13 residues. The CDR3 DNA reads as TGTGCCACCAGTGATCCGGGGATAGGGCCCCAGCATTTT. This codes for CATSDPGIGPQHF.

This clonotype has at least ten counts. The chain recombines TRBV11-3 with TRBJ2-1; the D is unclear. From germline, CDR1 is SGHNT and CDR2 YENEEA. The CDR3 runs to 12 residues. V dropped 2 bases and J dropped 7 bases, with 6 bases sitting between them. The CDR3, as DNA: TGTGCCAGCAGCTTATTTCCGAATGAGCAGTTCTTC. The encoded protein is CASSLFPNEQFF.

J is TRBJ1-1 and V is TRBV5-1; D is perhaps TRBD1 (6 bases). The germline V gene encodes CDR1 SGHRS and CDR2 YFSETQ. This CDR3 region has 18 residues. V dropped 3 bases and J dropped 3 bases, with 24 bases sitting between them. The CDR3 region is CASSSKLSGTGIDTEAFF. The DNA of the CDR3 is TGCGCCAGCAGCTCCAAACTTTCTGGTACAGGGATAGACACTGAAGCTTTCTTT.

This clonotype was detected a few times. The chain has TRBV2 and TRBJ2-2; no definite D call. V was pared by 4 bases and J by 4 bases, with 10 bases between. The length of the CDR3 is 14 residues. CDR1 and CDR2 (germline): SNHLY, FYNNEI. The CDR3 region is CASSGGRTTGELFF. CDR3 sequence (DNA): TGTGCCAGCAGTGGCGGCCGGACCACCGGGGAGCTGTTTTTT. The whole variable domain, filled in from reference TRBV2 and TRBJ2-2, reads EPEVTQTPSHQVTQMGQEVILRCVPISNHLYFYWYRQILGQKVEFLVSFYNNEISEKSEIFDDQFSVERPDGSNFTLKIRSTKLEDSAMYFCASSGGRTTGELFFGEGSRLTVL.

The V gene is TRBV20-1, the J gene TRBJ2-4, with TRBD2 identical over 14 bases. The V gene's germline CDR1 is DFQATT and CDR2 SNEGSKA (reference sequence). The CDR3 loop spans 18 amino acids. Losses at the gene ends were 0 bases for V and 5 bases for J; bases not matched to a gene: 9. CDR3 sequence: CSARDFRGTSGSENIQYF. In nucleotides, the CDR3 is TGCAGTGCTAGAGATTTCCGGGGGACTAGCGGGAGCGAAAACATTCAGTACTTC.

The chain carries TRBV3-1 and TRBJ2-3; TRBD2 agrees at 8 bases. The germline CDR1 and CDR2 sequences are LGHDT and YNNKEL (reference sequence). The CDR3 contains 15 residues. Losses at the gene ends were 1 base for V and 3 bases for J; bases not matched to a gene: 3. The CDR3 spells CASSQAGLATDTQYF. CDR3 nucleotides: TGTGCCAGCAGCCAAGCTGGACTAGCAACAGATACGCAGTATTTT.

The chain joins TRBV9 to TRBJ2-3; D is tentatively TRBD1 or TRBD2 (5 bases each). This CDR3 is built from 14 residues. The germline V gene has CDR1 SGDLS and CDR2 YYNGEE. V lost 2 bases, J lost 6 bases, and 13 bases lay in between. The CDR3 reads CASSVTVGTDTQYF. CDR3 nucleotides: TGTGCCAGCAGCGTGACGGTAGGGACGGATACGCAGTATTTT.

The genes are TRBV19 and TRBJ2-3, with TRBD2 matching 7 bases. Germline V gene data show CDR1 as LNHDA and CDR2 as SQIVND (reference sequence). This CDR3 spans 16 amino acids. CDR3 amino acids: CATTLGASGYTDTQYF. In nucleotides, the CDR3 is TGTGCTACTACCTTAGGGGCTAGCGGTTACACAGATACGCAGTATTTT.

This clonotype was seen at least ten times. The rearrangement uses TRBV6-1 and TRBJ1-1, with 9 bases lining up with TRBD1. The V and J ends lost 7 bases and 4 bases, in that order; junction bases with no gene match: 7. Looked up from germline, CDR1 is MNHNS and CDR2 is SASEGT. The CDR3 runs to 14 residues. As DNA, the CDR3 is TGTGCCAGCATTCGGGGACAGGGTTCCACTGAAGCTTTCTTT. It is translated as CASIRGQGSTEAFF.

This clonotype has only a few counts. The CDR3 loop is CASSQVGGAYNEQFF. The CDR3 DNA is TGTGCCAGCAGCCAAGTGGGGGGGGCCTACAATGAGCAGTTCTTC. The chain links TRBV3-1 to TRBJ2-1; 7 nucleotides agree with TRBD2. J gave up 2 bases and V 1 base, and 2 bases lay outside the gene matches. Germline V gene lookup returns CDR1 LGHDT and CDR2 YNNKEL (reference sequence). CDR3 length: 15 amino acids.

This clonotype appeared once. The CDR3: CASSQIQGAGNTEAFF. CDR3 nucleotides: TGCGCCAGCAGCCAGATACAGGGGGCCGGGAACACTGAAGCTTTCTTT. The gene calls are TRBV5-1 and TRBJ1-1; 9 bases map to TRBD1. The V and J ends lost 4 bases and 1 base, in that order; junction bases with no gene match: 8. Germline V CDR1 and CDR2: SGHRS, YFSETQ. The CDR3 covers 16 residues. Full variable domain (missing parts from reference TRBV5-1 and TRBJ1-1): KAGVTQTPRYLIKTRGQQVTLSCSPISGHRSVSWYQQTPGQGLQFLFEYFSETQRNKGNFPGRFSGRQFSNSRSEMNVSTLELGDSALYLCASSQIQGAGNTEAFFGQGTRLTVV.

This clonotype was counted at least ten times. The chain combines TRBV20-1 with TRBJ2-7, with TRBD2 as a possible D gene (6 bases). The germline V and J ends were trimmed by 6 bases and 4 bases, with 22 bases remaining between them. The CDR3 consists of 15 residues. Per the germline V gene, CDR1 is DFQATT and CDR2 is SNEGSKA (reference sequence). CDR3 sequence (DNA): TGCAGTGCCATACCCCTCGGGGGATCAGCTTACGAGCAGTACTTC. The encoded protein is CSAIPLGGSAYEQYF.

This clonotype was counted many times. The genes are TRBV28 and TRBJ2-3; no reliable D call. V lost 5 bases, J lost 3 bases, and 9 bases lay in between. Germline CDR1 reads MDHEN; CDR2 reads SYDVKM. The CDR3 covers 13 residues. This CDR3 reads CASSILRTDTQYF. The CDR3, as DNA: TGTGCCAGCAGTATACTTAGAACAGATACGCAGTATTTT.

This clonotype has just a few counts. The rearrangement joins TRBV6-1 to TRBJ1-1; D unclear. The CDR3 runs 13 residues. Germline-derived CDR1 and CDR2 are MNHNS and SASEGT. The ends were cut back, 3 bases at V and 6 bases at J, with 11 bases in the middle. CDR3 protein: CASSDGAAAEAFF. Written as DNA, the CDR3 is TGTGCCAGCAGTGATGGAGCGGCCGCTGAAGCTTTCTTT.

The chain couples TRBV28 to TRBJ1-1; D not resolved. Germline V gene sequence: CDR1 MDHEN, CDR2 SYDVKM. The CDR3 runs to 12 residues. V lost 6 bases to trimming and J lost 8 bases, with 13 bases between them. CDR3 nucleotide sequence: TGTGCCAGCAGCCTCCCCGGTTGGGAAGCTTTCTTT. This translates into CASSLPGWEAFF.